The 9 T cell receptor beta chains in this list originate from one sample, sequenced in a study of response to subunit inactivated influenza vaccine. TCRdb re-called the RT-PCR reads through MiXCR, storing one row per CDR3 protein. The table shows around 850,000 distinct CDR3 sequences, with roughly 18% occurring only once. This specimen consisted of PBMCs from blood, obtained around 5 days after vaccination. All receptors come from a man aged 50-59 years who received an inactivated influenza vaccine.

This clonotype was counted only a few times. This chain joins TRBV7-9 and TRBJ2-1; possible D gene TRBD2, 6 bases. The V and J ends lost 2 bases and 0 bases respectively, with 11 bases between them. The CDR3 runs 16 residues. Germline V CDR1 and CDR2: SEHNR, FQNEAQ (reference sequence). The CDR3 sequence: CASSLLLRGSYNEQFF. CDR3 nucleotides: TGTGCCAGCAGCTTACTTTTGCGGGGCTCCTACAATGAGCAGTTCTTC. Full variable domain (outside the CDR3, taken from reference TRBV7-9 and TRBJ2-1): DTGVSQNPRHKITKRGQNVTFRCDPISEHNRLYWYRQTLGQGPEFLTYFQNEAQLEKSRLLSDRFSAERPKGSFSTLEIQRTEQGDSAMYLCASSLLLRGSYNEQFFGPGTRLTVL.

This clonotype was observed many times. The chain joins TRBV5-6 to TRBJ1-6; D is ambiguous. This CDR3 region has 14 residues. From germline, CDR1 is SGHDT and CDR2 YYEEEE. Trimming took off 0 bases at V and 7 bases at J, with 8 bases between the two ends. CDR3 protein: CASSLAAGNSPLHF. The CDR3 DNA follows: TGTGCCAGCAGCTTGGCTGCAGGAAATTCACCCCTCCACTTT.

This clonotype appeared a few times. Written as DNA, the CDR3 is TGCAGTGCCCACGGTAGGGGCTACACCTTC. Amino acid sequence: CSAHGRGYTF. The chain joins TRBV20-1 to TRBJ1-2; D not resolved. V dropped 6 bases and J dropped 8 bases, with 10 bases sitting between them. Per germline, CDR1 DFQATT and CDR2 SNEGSKA (reference sequence). The CDR3 runs to 10 residues.

This clonotype was observed a few times. The chain links TRBV6-1 to TRBJ2-1; 10 bases line up with TRBD2. Germline assignment: CDR1 MNHNS and CDR2 SASEGT. This CDR3 is 17 amino acids long. V lost 5 bases to trimming and J lost 2 bases; unmatched junction nucleotides: 9. The CDR3 DNA follows: TGTGCCAGCAGTCAGCAGGGACTAGCGACACCCTACAATGAGCAGTTCTTC. Protein product: CASSQQGLATPYNEQFF.

This clonotype was detected once. This chain links TRBV7-9 with TRBJ2-2; a weak D match, TRBD2 (6 bases). Germline CDR1 is SEHNR and CDR2 is FQNEAQ (reference sequence). Trimming stripped 7 bases from V and 4 bases from J, with 19 bases between. CDR3 length equals 16 residues. The CDR3 protein is CASTPNSGLFTGELFF. CDR3 DNA sequence: TGTGCCAGCACCCCAAATAGCGGCTTATTCACCGGGGAGCTGTTTTTT.

V is TRBV27 and J is TRBJ2-2; 7 bases are a match to TRBD2. J lost 1 base, V lost 2 bases, and 4 bases had no gene match. This CDR3 is 16 amino acids long. Germline V gives CDR1 MNHEY, CDR2 SMNVEV (reference sequence). CDR3 nucleotide sequence: TGTGCCAGCAGTTTAAGACCGGGAGGGAACACCGGGGAGCTGTTTTTT. It codes for CASSLRPGGNTGELFF.

V and J are TRBV20-1 and TRBJ2-1, with no clear D. V lost 1 base to trimming and J lost 6 bases, with 19 bases between them. Germline CDR1 reads DFQATT; CDR2 reads SNEGSKA (reference sequence). This CDR3 comprises 16 residues. The CDR3 here is CSARVPGSRRANEQFF. CDR3 bases: TGCAGTGCTAGAGTACCCGGGTCGAGAAGGGCCAATGAGCAGTTCTTC.

The J gene is TRBJ1-6, the V gene TRBV4-3; no clear D gene. Between the trimmed V and J ends, which lost 1 base and 5 bases, there was a span of 6 bases. Looked up from germline, CDR1 is LGHNA and CDR2 is YSLEER. The CDR3 length is 14 residues. CDR3 nucleotide sequence: TGCGCCAGCAGCCAAGGACGGGATAATTCACCCCTCCACTTT. This encodes CASSQGRDNSPLHF.

V and J are TRBV27 and TRBJ2-5; no clear D. The V end lost 3 bases, the J end lost 5 bases, and 13 bases lay between the germline ends. The V gene's germline CDR1 is MNHEY and CDR2 SMNVEV (reference sequence). The CDR3 extends over 14 amino acids. The CDR3 protein is CASSFDWEGETQYF. Written as DNA, the CDR3 is TGTGCCAGCAGTTTCGACTGGGAAGGGGAGACCCAGTACTTC.